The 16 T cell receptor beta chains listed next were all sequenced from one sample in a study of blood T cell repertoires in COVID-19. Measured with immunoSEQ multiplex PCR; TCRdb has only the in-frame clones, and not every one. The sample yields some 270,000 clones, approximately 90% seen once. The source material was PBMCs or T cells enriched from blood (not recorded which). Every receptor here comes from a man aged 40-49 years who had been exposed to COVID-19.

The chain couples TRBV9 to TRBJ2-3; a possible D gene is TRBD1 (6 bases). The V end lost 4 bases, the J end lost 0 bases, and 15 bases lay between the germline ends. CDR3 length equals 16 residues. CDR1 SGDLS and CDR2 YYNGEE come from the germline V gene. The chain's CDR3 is CASSLSGTPSTDTQYF. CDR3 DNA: TGTGCCAGCAGCCTTTCCGGGACACCAAGCACAGATACGCAGTATTTT. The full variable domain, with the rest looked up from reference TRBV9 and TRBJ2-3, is DSGVTQTPKHLITATGQRVTLRCSPRSGDLSVYWYQQSLDQGLQFLIQYYNGEERAKGNILERFSAQQFPDLHSELNLSSLELGDSALYFCASSLSGTPSTDTQYFGPGTRLTVL.

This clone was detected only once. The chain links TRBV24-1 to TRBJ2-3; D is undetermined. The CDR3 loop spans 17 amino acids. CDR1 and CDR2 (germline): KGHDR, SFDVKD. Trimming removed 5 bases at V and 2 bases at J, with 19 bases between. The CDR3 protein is CATSGTTSPISTDTQYF. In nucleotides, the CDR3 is TGTGCCACCAGTGGCACTACCAGCCCGATTTCCACAGATACGCAGTATTTT.

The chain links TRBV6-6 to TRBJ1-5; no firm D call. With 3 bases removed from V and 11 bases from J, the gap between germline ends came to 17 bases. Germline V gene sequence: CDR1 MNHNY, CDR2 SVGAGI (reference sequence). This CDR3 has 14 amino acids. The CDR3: CASSYQSEIPSQHF. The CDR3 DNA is TGTGCCAGCAGTTATCAGTCGGAGATCCCGTCCCAGCATTTT.

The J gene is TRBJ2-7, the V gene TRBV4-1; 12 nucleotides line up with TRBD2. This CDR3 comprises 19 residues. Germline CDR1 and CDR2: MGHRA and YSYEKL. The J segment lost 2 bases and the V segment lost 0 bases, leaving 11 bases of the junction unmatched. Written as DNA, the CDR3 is TGCGCCAGCAGCCAAGATTCATTGCTAGCGGGAGGGCCCGCCTACGAGCAGTACTTC. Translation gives CASSQDSLLAGGPAYEQYF.

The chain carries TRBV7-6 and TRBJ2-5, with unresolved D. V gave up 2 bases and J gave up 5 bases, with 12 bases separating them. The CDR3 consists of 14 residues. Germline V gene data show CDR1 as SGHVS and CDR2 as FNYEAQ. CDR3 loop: CASSLRLLRETQYF. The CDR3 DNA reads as TGTGCCAGCAGCTTACGTCTGTTGCGGGAGACCCAGTACTTC. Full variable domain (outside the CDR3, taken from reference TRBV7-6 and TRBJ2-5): GAGVSQSPRYKVTKRGQDVALRCDPISGHVSLYWYRQALGQGPEFLTYFNYEAQQDKSGLPNDRFSAERPEGSISTLTIQRTEQRDSAMYRCASSLRLLRETQYFGPGTRLLVL.

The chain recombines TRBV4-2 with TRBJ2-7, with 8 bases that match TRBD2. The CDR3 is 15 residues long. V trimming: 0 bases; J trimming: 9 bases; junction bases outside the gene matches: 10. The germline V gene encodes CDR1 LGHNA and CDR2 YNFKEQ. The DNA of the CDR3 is TGTGCCAGCAGCCAAGAGGCGGCGGGAGGCCTGGGGCAGTACTTC. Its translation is CASSQEAAGGLGQYF.

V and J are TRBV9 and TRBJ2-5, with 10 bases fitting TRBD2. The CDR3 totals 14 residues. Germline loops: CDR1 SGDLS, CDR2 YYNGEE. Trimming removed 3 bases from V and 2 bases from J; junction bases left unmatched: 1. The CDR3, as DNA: TGTGCCAGCAGCGAACTAGCGGGGCAAGAGACCCAGTACTTC. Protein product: CASSELAGQETQYF.

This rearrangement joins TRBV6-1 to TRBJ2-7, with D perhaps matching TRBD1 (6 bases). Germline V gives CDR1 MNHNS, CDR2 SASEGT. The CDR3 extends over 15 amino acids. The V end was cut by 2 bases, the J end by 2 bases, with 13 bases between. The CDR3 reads CASSESRGPTYEQYF. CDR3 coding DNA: TGTGCCAGCAGTGAAAGCAGGGGCCCCACCTACGAGCAGTACTTC.

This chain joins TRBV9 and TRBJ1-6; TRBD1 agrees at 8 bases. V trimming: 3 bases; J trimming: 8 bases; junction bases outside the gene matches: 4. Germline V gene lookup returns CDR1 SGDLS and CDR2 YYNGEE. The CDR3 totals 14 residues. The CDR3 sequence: CASSAGQGDSPLHF. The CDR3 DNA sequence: TGTGCCAGCAGCGCCGGACAGGGAGATTCACCCCTCCACTTT.

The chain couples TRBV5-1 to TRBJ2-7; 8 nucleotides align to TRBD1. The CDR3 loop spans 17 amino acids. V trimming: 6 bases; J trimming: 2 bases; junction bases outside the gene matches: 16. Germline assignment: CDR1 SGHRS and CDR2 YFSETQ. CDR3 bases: TGCGCCAGCACCAAGGACAGGGTTTTCTCTATCCCCTACGAGCAGTACTTC. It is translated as CASTKDRVFSIPYEQYF.

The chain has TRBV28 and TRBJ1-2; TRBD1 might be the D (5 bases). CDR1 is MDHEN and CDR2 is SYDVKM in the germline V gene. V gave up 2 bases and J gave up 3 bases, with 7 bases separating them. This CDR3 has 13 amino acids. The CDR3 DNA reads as TGTGCCAGCAGTTTAGCAGGGTACTATGGCTACACCTTC. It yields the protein CASSLAGYYGYTF.

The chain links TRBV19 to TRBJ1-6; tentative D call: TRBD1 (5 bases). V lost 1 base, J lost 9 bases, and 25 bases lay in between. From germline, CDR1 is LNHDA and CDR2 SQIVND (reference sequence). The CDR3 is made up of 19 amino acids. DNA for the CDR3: TGTGCCAGTAGTATAGGGGGATATGATAGGGGCGAATGGTGTTCACCCCTCCACTTT. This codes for CASSIGGYDRGEWCSPLHF.

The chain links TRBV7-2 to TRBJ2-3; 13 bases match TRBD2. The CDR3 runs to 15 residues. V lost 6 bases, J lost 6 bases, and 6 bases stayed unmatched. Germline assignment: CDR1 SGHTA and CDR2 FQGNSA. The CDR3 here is CASSRTSGRSDTQYF. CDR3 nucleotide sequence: TGTGCCAGCAGTCGGACTAGCGGGAGATCGGATACGCAGTATTTT.

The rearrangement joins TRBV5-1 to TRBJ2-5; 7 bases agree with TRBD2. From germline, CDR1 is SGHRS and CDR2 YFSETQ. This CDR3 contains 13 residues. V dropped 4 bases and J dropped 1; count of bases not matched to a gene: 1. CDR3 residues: CASSRTSQETQYF. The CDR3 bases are TGCGCCAGCAGCCGGACTAGCCAAGAGACCCAGTACTTC. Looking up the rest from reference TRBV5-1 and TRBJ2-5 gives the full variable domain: KAGVTQTPRYLIKTRGQQVTLSCSPISGHRSVSWYQQTPGQGLQFLFEYFSETQRNKGNFPGRFSGRQFSNSRSEMNVSTLELGDSALYLCASSRTSQETQYFGPGTRLLVL.

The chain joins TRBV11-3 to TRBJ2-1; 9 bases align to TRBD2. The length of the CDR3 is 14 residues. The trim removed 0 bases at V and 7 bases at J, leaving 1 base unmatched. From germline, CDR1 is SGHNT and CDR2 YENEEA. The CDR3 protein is CASSLDSGSNEQFF. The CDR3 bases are TGTGCCAGCAGCTTAGATAGCGGGAGTAATGAGCAGTTCTTC.

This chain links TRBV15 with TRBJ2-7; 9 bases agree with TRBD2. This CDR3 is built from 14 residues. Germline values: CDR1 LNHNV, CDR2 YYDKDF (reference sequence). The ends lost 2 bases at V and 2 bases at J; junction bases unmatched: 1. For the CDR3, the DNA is TGTGCCACCAGCAGACTAGCGGGACCCTACGAGCAGTACTTC. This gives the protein CATSRLAGPYEQYF.